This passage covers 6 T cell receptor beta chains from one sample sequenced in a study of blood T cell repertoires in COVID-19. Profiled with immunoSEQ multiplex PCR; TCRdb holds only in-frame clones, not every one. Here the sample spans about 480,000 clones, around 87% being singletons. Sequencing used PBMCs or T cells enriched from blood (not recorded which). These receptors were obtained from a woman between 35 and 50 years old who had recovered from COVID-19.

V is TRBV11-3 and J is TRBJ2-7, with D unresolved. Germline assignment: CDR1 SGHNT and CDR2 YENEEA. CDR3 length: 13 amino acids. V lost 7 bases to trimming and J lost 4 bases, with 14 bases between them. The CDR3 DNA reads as TGTGCCAGCACAAGAGGAAGTGGGTACGAGCAGTACTTC. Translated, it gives CASTRGSGYEQYF. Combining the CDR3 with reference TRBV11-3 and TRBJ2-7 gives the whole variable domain EAGVVQSPRYKIIEKKQPVAFWCNPISGHNTLYWYLQNLGQGPELLIRYENEEAVDDSQLPKDRFSAERLKGVDSTLKIQPAELGDSAVYLCASTRGSGYEQYFGPGTRLTVT.

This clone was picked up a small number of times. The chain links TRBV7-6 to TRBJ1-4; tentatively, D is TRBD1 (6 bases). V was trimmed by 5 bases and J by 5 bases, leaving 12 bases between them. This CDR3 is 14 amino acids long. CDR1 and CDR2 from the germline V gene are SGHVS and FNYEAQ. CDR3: CASSLARGNEKLFF. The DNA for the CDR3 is TGTGCCAGCAGCCTGGCCAGGGGAAATGAAAAACTGTTTTTT. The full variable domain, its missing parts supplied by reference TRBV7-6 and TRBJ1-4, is GAGVSQSPRYKVTKRGQDVALRCDPISGHVSLYWYRQALGQGPEFLTYFNYEAQQDKSGLPNDRFSAERPEGSISTLTIQRTEQRDSAMYRCASSLARGNEKLFFGSGTQLSVL.

CDR3 nucleotides: TGCAGCGGTCGGCAGGGGGATACGCAGTATTTT. It specifies CSGRQGDTQYF. V gene TRBV29-1 combines with J gene TRBJ2-3; perhaps TRBD1 as D (6 bases). The CDR3 runs to 11 residues. The V gene's germline CDR1 is SQVTM and CDR2 ANQGSEA. Between the trimmed V and J ends, which lost 7 bases and 6 bases, there was a span of 11 bases.

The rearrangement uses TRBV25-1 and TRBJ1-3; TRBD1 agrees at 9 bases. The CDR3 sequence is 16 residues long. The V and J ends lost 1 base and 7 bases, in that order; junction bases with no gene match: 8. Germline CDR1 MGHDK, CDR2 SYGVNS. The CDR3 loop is CASSESRDRVRNTIYF. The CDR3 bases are TGTGCCAGCAGTGAATCTAGGGACAGGGTAAGGAACACCATATATTTT.

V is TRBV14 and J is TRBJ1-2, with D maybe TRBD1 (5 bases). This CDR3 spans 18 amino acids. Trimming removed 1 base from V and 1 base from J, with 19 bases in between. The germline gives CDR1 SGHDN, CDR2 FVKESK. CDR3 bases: TGTGCCAGCAGCCAAGCAAGGCTCTACAGGCGCCTTAACTATGGCTACACCTTC. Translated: CASSQARLYRRLNYGYTF.

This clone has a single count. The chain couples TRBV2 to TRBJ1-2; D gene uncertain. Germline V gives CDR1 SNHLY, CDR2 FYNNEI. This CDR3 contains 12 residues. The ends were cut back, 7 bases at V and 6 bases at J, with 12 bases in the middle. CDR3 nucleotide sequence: TGTGCCAGCACTCAGTTATTGGATGGCTACACCTTC. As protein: CASTQLLDGYTF. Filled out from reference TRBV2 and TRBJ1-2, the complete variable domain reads EPEVTQTPSHQVTQMGQEVILRCVPISNHLYFYWYRQILGQKVEFLVSFYNNEISEKSEIFDDQFSVERPDGSNFTLKIRSTKLEDSAMYFCASTQLLDGYTFGSGTRLTVV.